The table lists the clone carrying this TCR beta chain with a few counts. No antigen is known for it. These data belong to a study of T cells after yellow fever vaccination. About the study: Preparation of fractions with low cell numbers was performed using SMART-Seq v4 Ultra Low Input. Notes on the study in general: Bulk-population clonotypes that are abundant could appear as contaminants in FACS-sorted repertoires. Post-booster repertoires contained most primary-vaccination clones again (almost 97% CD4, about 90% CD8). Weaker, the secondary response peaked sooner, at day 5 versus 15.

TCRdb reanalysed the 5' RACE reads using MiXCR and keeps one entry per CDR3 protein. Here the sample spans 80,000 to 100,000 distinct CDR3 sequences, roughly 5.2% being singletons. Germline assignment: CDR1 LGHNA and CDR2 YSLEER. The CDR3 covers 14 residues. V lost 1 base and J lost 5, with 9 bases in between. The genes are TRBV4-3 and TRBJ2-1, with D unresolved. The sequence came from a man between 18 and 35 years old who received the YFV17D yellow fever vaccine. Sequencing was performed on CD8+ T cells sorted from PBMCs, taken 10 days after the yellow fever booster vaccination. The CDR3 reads CASSQGLTNNEQFF. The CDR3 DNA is TGCGCCAGCAGCCAAGGTCTCACAAACAATGAGCAGTTCTTC.